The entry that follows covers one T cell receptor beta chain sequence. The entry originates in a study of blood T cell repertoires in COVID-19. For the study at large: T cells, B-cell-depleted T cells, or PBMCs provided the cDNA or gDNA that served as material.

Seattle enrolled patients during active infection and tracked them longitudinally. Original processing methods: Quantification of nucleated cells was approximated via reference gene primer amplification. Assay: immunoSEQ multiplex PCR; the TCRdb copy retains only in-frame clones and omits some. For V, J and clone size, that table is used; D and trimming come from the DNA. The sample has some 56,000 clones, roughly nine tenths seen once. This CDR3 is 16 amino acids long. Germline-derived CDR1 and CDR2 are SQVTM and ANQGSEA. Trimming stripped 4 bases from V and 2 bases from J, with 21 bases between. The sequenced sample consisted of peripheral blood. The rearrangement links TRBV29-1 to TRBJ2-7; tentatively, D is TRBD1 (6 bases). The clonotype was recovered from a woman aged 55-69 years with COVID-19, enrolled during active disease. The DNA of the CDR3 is TGCAGCGTTGCCCTCTGGGGGCACTCAGACCCCTACGAGCAGTACTTC. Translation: CSVALWGHSDPYEQYF.